What follows are 6 T cell receptor beta chains derived from one specimen sequenced in a study of T cells in Graves' hyperthyroidism and ophthalmopathy. Amplified regions were TCR beta CDR3 sequences from RNA transcripts. HTBI primers were employed in a first-round RT-PCR of the TCR CDR3. TCRdb ran MiXCR on the multiplex PCR reads and lists one entry per CDR3 protein. The data contain hundreds of thousands of distinct CDR3 sequences, roughly 14% of them singletons. The sequenced sample was blood. Receptor source: a man younger than 35 with Graves' ophthalmopathy.

Many counts were recorded for this clonotype. V is TRBV6-1 and J is TRBJ2-5, with 8 bases lining up with TRBD2. The V and J ends lost 2 bases and 5 bases, in that order; junction bases with no gene match: 7. Germline loops: CDR1 MNHNS, CDR2 SASEGT. CDR3 length: 15 amino acids. CDR3 bases: TGTGCCAGCAGTGAACTAAGCGGGGGAGGGGAGACCCAGTACTTC. Translated, it gives CASSELSGGGETQYF.

The sample holds many counts of this clonotype. V is TRBV6-6 and J is TRBJ1-1, with 7 bases lining up with TRBD1. This CDR3 is 17 amino acids long. Germline values: CDR1 MNHNY, CDR2 SVGAGI (reference sequence). V lost 2 bases and J lost 5; bases outside the gene matches: 14. CDR3 in amino acids: CASSYGYRGRWRTEAFF. DNA of the CDR3: TGTGCCAGCAGTTACGGTTACAGGGGAAGGTGGAGGACTGAAGCTTTCTTT.

This clonotype was detected a few times. The chain links TRBV5-1 to TRBJ2-3, with D tentatively TRBD1 (5 bases). Trimming pared 1 base from V and 0 bases from J, leaving 9 bases between. The CDR3 spans 15 residues. Germline loops: CDR1 SGHRS, CDR2 YFSETQ. The CDR3 loop reads CASSLRQPSTDTQYF. CDR3 DNA: TGCGCCAGCAGCTTGAGACAGCCTAGCACAGATACGCAGTATTTT.

This clonotype was counted a few times. This chain links TRBV19 with TRBJ2-2; TRBD1 might be the D (6 bases). Trimming took off 6 bases at V and 5 bases at J, with 13 bases between the two ends. This CDR3 region has 14 residues. Germline V gene sequence: CDR1 LNHDA, CDR2 SQIVND (reference sequence). The CDR3 loop reads CASRLIQGTGELFF. CDR3 DNA: TGTGCCAGTAGACTCATACAGGGAACCGGGGAGCTGTTTTTT.

This sequence joins TRBV19 and TRBJ2-2; TRBD1 aligns across 8 bases. From germline, CDR1 is LNHDA and CDR2 SQIVND (reference sequence). After removal of 10 bases from V and 3 bases from J, the junction contained 7 bases not matched to a gene. The CDR3 has 14 amino acids. CDR3 DNA: TGTGCCATCCGAGGACAGGGCTACACCGGGGAGCTGTTTTTT. Its protein product is CAIRGQGYTGELFF.

This clonotype was counted ten times or more. The chain links TRBV29-1 to TRBJ2-3; D is undetermined. CDR1 is SQVTM and CDR2 is ANQGSEA in the germline V gene. The CDR3 is 13 amino acids. The V end was cut by 7 bases, the J end by 1 base, with 12 bases between. The CDR3 is CSANRGGTDTQYF. The CDR3 nucleotides are TGCAGCGCTAACCGTGGGGGCACAGATACGCAGTATTTT.